This TCR beta chain was profiled in a study of vaccination and CD4 T cells after COVID-19. Study context: At a median 72 days (range 14 to 241) after dose two, post-vaccine samples were obtained.

The treatment denotes: approximately 9-day PBMC culture with coronavirus spike peptide pools or control peptides (ViraFEST assay). Points on this clonotype: Its antigen is not known.

Sequence data for DNA of cultured CD4+ T cells were generated by the Oncomine TCR Beta short-read assay. From the PCR reads, TCRdb called clonotypes with MiXCR, one entry per CDR3 protein. This sample has 15,000 to 20,000 distinct CDR3 sequences, with 25% to 30% found just once. The sequenced material came from cultured CD4+ T cells from blood. This TCR was sampled from a human donor with COVID-19.

Here the CDR3 reads CASSLITQETQYF. CDR3 coding DNA: TGTGCCAGCAGCTTAATCACCCAAGAGACCCAGTACTTC. The gene calls are TRBV7-2 and TRBJ2-5, with unresolved D. Germline assignment: CDR1 SGHTA and CDR2 FQGNSA. V was pared by 2 bases and J by 1 base, with 5 bases between. The CDR3 extends over 13 amino acids.